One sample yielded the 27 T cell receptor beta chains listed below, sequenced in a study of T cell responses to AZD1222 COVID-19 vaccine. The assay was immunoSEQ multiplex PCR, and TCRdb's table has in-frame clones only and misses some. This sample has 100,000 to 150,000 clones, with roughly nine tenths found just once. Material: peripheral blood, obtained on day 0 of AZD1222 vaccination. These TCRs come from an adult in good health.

The CDR3 sequence: CASSHRGTGELFF. The CDR3 DNA is TGTGCCAGCAGCCACCGGGGCACCGGGGAGCTGTTTTTT. The chain links TRBV3-1 (or the pseudogene TRBV3-2) to TRBJ2-2, with a possible D match to TRBD2 (5 bases). V lost 3 bases to trimming and J lost 4 bases, with 6 bases between them. Per germline, CDR1 LGHDT and CDR2 YNNKEL (reference sequence). CDR3 length: 13 amino acids.

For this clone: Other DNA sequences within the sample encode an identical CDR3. The CDR3: CASSISAGGYGYTF. In DNA, the CDR3 is TGTGCCAGTAGTATCTCGGCAGGGGGCTATGGCTACACCTTC. This chain uses TRBV19 with TRBJ1-2, with TRBD1 matching over 7 bases. Germline V CDR1 and CDR2: LNHDA, SQIVND (reference sequence). The trim removed 3 bases at V and 4 bases at J, leaving 5 bases unmatched. The CDR3 is 14 amino acids.

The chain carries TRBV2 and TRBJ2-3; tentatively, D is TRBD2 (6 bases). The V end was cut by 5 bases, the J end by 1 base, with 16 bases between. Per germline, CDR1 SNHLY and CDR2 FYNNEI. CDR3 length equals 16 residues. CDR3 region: CASSYRASGGTDTQYF. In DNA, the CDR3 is TGTGCCAGCAGTTATCGGGCCTCGGGAGGCACAGATACGCAGTATTTT. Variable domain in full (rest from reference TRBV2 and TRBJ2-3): EPEVTQTPSHQVTQMGQEVILRCVPISNHLYFYWYRQILGQKVEFLVSFYNNEISEKSEIFDDQFSVERPDGSNFTLKIRSTKLEDSAMYFCASSYRASGGTDTQYFGPGTRLTVL.

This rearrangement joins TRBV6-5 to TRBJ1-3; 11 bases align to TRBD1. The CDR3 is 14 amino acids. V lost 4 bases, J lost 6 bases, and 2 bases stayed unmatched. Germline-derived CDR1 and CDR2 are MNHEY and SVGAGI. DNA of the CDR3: TGTGCCAGCAGTTCAGGACAGGGGGCAAACACCATATATTTT. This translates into CASSSGQGANTIYF.

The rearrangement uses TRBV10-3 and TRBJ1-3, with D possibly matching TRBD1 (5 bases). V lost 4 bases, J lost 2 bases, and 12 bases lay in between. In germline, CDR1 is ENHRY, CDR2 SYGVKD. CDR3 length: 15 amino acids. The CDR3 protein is CAISVGRAAGNTIYF. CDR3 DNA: TGTGCCATCAGTGTGGGCAGGGCGGCTGGAAACACCATATATTTT.

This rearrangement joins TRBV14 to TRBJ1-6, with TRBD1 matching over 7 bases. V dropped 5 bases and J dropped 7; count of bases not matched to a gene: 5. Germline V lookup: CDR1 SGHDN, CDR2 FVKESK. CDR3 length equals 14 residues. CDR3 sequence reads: CASSLTGNNSPLHF. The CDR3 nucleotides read TGTGCCAGCAGCTTGACAGGGAACAATTCACCCCTCCACTTT.

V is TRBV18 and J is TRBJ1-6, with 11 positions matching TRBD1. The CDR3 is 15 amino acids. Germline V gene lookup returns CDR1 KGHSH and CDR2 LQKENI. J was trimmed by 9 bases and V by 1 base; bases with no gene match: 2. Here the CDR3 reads CASSPLGTGGSPLHF. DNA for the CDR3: TGTGCCAGCTCACCACTCGGGACAGGGGGTTCACCCCTCCACTTT.

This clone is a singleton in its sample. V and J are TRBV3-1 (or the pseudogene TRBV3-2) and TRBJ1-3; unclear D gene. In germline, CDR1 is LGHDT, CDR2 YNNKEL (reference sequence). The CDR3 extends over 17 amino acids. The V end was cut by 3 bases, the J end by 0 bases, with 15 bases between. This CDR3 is CASSHFRLLSSGNTIYF. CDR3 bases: TGTGCCAGCAGCCACTTTCGACTTCTGAGCTCTGGAAACACCATATATTTT.

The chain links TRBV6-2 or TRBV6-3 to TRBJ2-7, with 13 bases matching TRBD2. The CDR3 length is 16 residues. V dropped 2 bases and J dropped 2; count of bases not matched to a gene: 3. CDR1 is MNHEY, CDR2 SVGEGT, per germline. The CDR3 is CASSYEGLAGAYEQYF. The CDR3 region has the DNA TGTGCCAGCAGTTACGAAGGACTAGCGGGGGCCTACGAGCAGTACTTC.

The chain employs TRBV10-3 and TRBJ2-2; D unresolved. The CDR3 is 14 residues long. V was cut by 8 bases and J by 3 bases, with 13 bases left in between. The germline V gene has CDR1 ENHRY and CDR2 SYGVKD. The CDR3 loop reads CAIAEVADTGELFF. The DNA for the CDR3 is TGTGCCATCGCTGAGGTTGCCGACACCGGGGAGCTGTTTTTT.

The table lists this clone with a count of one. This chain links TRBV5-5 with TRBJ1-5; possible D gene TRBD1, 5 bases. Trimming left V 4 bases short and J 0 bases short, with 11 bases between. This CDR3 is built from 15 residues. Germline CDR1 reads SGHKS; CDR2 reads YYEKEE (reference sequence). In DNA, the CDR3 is TGTGCCAGCAGCCGGGGACGGGATAGCAATCAGCCCCAGCATTTT. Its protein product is CASSRGRDSNQPQHF.

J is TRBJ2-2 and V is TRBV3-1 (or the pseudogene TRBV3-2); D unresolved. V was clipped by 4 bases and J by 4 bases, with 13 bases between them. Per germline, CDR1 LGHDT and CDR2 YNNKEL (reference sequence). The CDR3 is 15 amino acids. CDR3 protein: CASSPTERFTGELFF. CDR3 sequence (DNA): TGTGCCAGCAGCCCGACCGAAAGATTCACCGGGGAGCTGTTTTTT.

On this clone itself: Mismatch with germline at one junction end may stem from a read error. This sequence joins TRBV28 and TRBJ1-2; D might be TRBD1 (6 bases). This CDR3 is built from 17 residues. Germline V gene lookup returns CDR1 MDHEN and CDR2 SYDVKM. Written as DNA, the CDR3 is TGTGCCAGCAATTTATTCCGGGACACTCAAAATAACTATGGCTACACCTTC. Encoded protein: CASNLFRDTQNNYGYTF.

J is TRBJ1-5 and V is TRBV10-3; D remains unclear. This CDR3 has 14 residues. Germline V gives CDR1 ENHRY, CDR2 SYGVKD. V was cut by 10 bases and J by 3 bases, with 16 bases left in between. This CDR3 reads CATTRGRDNQPQHF. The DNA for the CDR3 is TGTGCCACCACACGGGGAAGGGACAATCAGCCCCAGCATTTT.

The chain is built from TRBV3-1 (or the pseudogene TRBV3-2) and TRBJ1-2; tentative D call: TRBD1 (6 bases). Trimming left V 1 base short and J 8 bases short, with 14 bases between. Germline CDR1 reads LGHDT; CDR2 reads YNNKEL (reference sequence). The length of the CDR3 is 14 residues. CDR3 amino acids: CASSQGARGRGYTF. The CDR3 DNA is TGTGCCAGCAGCCAAGGTGCCAGGGGTAGAGGCTACACCTTC.

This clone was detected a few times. In nucleotides, the CDR3 is TGTGCCAGCAGCCGGACAGTGGGAAACACCATATATTTT. It yields the protein CASSRTVGNTIYF. The V gene is TRBV12-3 or TRBV12-4, the J gene TRBJ1-3; D perhaps matches TRBD1 (6 bases). Trimming shortened V by 6 bases and J by 4 bases, and 10 bases separated the two germline ends. The CDR3 runs to 13 residues.

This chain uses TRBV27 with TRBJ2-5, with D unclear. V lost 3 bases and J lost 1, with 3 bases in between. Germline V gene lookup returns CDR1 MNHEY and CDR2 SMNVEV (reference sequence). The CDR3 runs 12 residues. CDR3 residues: CASSFSQETQYF. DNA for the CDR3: TGTGCCAGCAGTTTTTCCCAAGAGACCCAGTACTTC.

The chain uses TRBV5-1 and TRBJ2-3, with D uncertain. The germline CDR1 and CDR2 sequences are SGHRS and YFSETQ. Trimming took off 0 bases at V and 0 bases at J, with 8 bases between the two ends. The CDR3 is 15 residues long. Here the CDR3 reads CASSLGSPSTDTQYF. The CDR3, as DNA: TGCGCCAGCAGCTTGGGTAGCCCCAGCACAGATACGCAGTATTTT.

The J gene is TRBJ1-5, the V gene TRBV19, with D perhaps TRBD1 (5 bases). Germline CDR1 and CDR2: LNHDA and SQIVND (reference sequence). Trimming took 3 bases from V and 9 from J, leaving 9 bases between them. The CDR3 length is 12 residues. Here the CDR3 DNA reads TGTGCCAGTAGTATCTCGGGGGGGCCCCAGCATTTT. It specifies CASSISGGPQHF.

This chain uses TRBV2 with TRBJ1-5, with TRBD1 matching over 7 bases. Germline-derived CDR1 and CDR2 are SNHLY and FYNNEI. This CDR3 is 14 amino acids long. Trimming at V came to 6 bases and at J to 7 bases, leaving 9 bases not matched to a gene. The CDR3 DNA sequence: TGTGCCAGCAGCCCCGGGCAGGGGGGACAGCCCCAGCATTTT. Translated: CASSPGQGGQPQHF.

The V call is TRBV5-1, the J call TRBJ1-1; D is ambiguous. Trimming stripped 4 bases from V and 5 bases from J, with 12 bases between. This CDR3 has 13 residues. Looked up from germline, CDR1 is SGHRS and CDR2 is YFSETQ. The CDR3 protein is CASSQTQLTEAFF. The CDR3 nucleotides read TGCGCCAGCAGCCAGACGCAGTTAACTGAAGCTTTCTTT.

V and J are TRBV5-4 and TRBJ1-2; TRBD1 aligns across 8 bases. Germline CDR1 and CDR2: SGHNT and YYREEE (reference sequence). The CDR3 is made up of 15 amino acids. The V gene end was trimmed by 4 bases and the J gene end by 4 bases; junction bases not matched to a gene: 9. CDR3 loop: CASSLPNDRGYGYTF. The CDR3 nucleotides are TGTGCCAGCAGCCTACCGAACGACAGGGGCTATGGCTACACCTTC.

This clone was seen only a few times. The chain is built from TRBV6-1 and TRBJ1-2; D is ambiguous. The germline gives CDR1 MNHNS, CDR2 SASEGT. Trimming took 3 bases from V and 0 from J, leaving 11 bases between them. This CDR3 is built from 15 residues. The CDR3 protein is CASSEGSATNYGYTF. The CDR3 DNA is TGTGCCAGCAGTGAGGGCAGCGCTACTAACTATGGCTACACCTTC.

The CDR3 protein is CASSIGGLDAAKNIQYF. DNA for the CDR3: TGTGCCAGTAGTATAGGAGGACTAGACGCGGCCAAAAACATTCAGTACTTC. This chain connects TRBV19 to TRBJ2-4; 7 bases are a match to TRBD2. This CDR3 has 17 amino acids. The germline V gene encodes CDR1 LNHDA and CDR2 SQIVND (reference sequence). Trimming took 1 base from V and 1 from J; bases not matched to a gene: 7.

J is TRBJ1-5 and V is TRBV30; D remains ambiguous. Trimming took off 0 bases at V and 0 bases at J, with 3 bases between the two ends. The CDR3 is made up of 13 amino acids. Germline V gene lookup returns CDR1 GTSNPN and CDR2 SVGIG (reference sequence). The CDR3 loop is CAWSVGSNQPQHF. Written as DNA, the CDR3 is TGTGCCTGGAGTGTAGGTAGCAATCAGCCCCAGCATTTT. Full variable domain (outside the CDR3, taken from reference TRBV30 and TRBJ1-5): SQTIHQWPATLVQPVGSPLSLECTVEGTSNPNLYWYRQAAGRGLQLLFYSVGIGQISSEVPQNLSASRPQDRQFILSSKKLLLSDSGFYLCAWSVGSNQPQHFGDGTRLSIL.

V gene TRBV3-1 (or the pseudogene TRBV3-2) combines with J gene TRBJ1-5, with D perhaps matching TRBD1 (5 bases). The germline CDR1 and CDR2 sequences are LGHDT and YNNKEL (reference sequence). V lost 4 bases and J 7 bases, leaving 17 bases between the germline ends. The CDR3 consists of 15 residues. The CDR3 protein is CASSPRSGREQPQHF. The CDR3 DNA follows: TGTGCCAGCAGCCCCCGGTCAGGGAGAGAGCAGCCCCAGCATTTT.

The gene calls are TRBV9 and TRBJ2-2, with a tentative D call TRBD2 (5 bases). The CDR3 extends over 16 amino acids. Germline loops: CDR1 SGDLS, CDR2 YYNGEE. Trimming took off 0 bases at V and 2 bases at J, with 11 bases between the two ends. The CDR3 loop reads CASSVGSLANTGELFF. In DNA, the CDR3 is TGTGCCAGCAGCGTAGGTAGTCTAGCTAACACCGGGGAGCTGTTTTTT.